These 30 T cell receptor beta chains were sequenced from one sample in a study of blood T cell repertoires in COVID-19. Libraries were prepared by immunoSEQ multiplex PCR; TCRdb keeps only in-frame clonotypes and omits some of them. The top ten hold about 4.1% of the sample, which has about 300,000 clones, under 90% seen once. The material sequenced was PBMCs or T cells enriched from blood (not recorded which). Source of these receptors: a man aged 25 to 40 who had recovered from COVID-19.

The V call is TRBV5-1, the J call TRBJ1-1, with D possibly matching TRBD1 (6 bases). The CDR3 length is 14 residues. V lost 9 bases, J lost 2 bases, and 17 bases lay in between. CDR1 and CDR2 (germline): SGHRS, YFSETQ. The CDR3 is CATRTGTYNTEAFF. In nucleotides, the CDR3 is TGCGCCACCCGGACCGGGACATATAACACTGAAGCTTTCTTT.

V and J are TRBV30 and TRBJ1-5, with D maybe TRBD1 (5 bases). Trimming shortened V by 2 bases and J by 3 bases, and 14 bases separated the two germline ends. CDR1 and CDR2 from the germline V gene are GTSNPN and SVGIG (reference sequence). The CDR3 spans 15 residues. Here the CDR3 reads CAWSPAGGNNQPQHF. CDR3 bases: TGTGCCTGGAGTCCCGCTGGGGGGAACAATCAGCCCCAGCATTTT.

A single count supports this clone. CDR3 region: CASSFGGAGNTIYF. CDR3 sequence (DNA): TGTGCCAGCAGCTTCGGGGGAGCTGGAAACACCATATATTTT. The V and J genes are TRBV7-9 and TRBJ1-3; tentatively, D is TRBD1 (5 bases). V was clipped by 3 bases and J by 2 bases, with 8 bases between them. Per germline, CDR1 SEHNR and CDR2 FQNEAQ (reference sequence). The CDR3 covers 14 residues. Full variable domain (rest looked up from reference TRBV7-9 and TRBJ1-3): DTGVSQNPRHKITKRGQNVTFRCDPISEHNRLYWYRQTLGQGPEFLTYFQNEAQLEKSRLLSDRFSAERPKGSFSTLEIQRTEQGDSAMYLCASSFGGAGNTIYFGEGSWLTVV.

The rearrangement joins TRBV5-1 to TRBJ2-2; 9 nucleotides align to TRBD1. The V and J ends lost 4 bases and 4 bases, in that order; junction bases with no gene match: 5. This CDR3 has 15 residues. CDR1 is SGHRS and CDR2 is YFSETQ in the germline V gene. The DNA for the CDR3 is TGCGCCAGCAGCCACGGGACAGGGCCCACCGGGGAGCTGTTTTTT. Encoded protein: CASSHGTGPTGELFF.

For the CDR3, the DNA is TGCGCCAGCAGCCGGGGGGGCTGGGGGACGAACACCGGGGAGCTGTTTTTT. It codes for CASSRGGWGTNTGELFF. This rearrangement joins TRBV4-1 to TRBJ2-2, with a possible D match to TRBD2 (7 bases). The V gene lost 4 bases and the J gene lost 0 bases, with 15 bases spanning the gap. The CDR3 runs to 17 residues. Looked up from germline, CDR1 is MGHRA and CDR2 is YSYEKL.

CDR3: CATRSGGHTNEKLFF. The DNA for the CDR3 is TGTGCCACCAGATCAGGAGGGCACACTAATGAAAAACTGTTTTTT. V and J are TRBV15 and TRBJ1-4; no clear D. Deletions cut 6 bases from V and 2 bases from J, with 13 bases between. Germline V gene data show CDR1 as LNHNV and CDR2 as YYDKDF (reference sequence). The CDR3 has 15 residues.

This clone was recorded only once. V and J are TRBV3-1 (or the pseudogene TRBV3-2) and TRBJ1-2; D unclear. Per germline, CDR1 LGHDT and CDR2 YNNKEL (reference sequence). The V end was cut by 1 base, the J end by 2 bases, with 8 bases between. This CDR3 spans 14 amino acids. Written as DNA, the CDR3 is TGTGCCAGCAGCCAAGCACTACCGAACTATGGCTACACCTTC. Its protein product is CASSQALPNYGYTF.

This rearrangement joins TRBV10-1 to TRBJ1-2; D is undetermined. V shed 0 bases and J shed 4 bases, with 9 bases lying between them. CDR1 WNHNN and CDR2 SYGVQD come from the germline V gene (reference sequence). The CDR3 loop spans 14 amino acids. The CDR3 is CASSESGRTYGYTF. In nucleotides, the CDR3 is TGCGCCAGCAGTGAGTCTGGGAGAACCTATGGCTACACCTTC.

V usage is TRBV7-9 and J usage is TRBJ1-4; TRBD1 is a possible D gene (5 bases). The CDR3 totals 14 residues. Germline V gene data show CDR1 as SEHNR and CDR2 as FQNEAQ (reference sequence). V was pared by 2 bases and J by 8 bases, with 12 bases between. CDR3 coding DNA: TGTGCCAGCAGCTTACTGGGAGGGGACGAAAAACTGTTTTTT. It encodes CASSLLGGDEKLFF.

The V and J genes are TRBV11-2 and TRBJ1-2; D might be TRBD1 (6 bases). In germline, CDR1 is SGHAT, CDR2 FQNNGV. This CDR3 is 16 amino acids long. Between the trimmed V and J ends, which lost 1 base and 8 bases, there was a span of 20 bases. The chain's CDR3 is CASSLAGAGQRRGYTF. The CDR3 nucleotides read TGTGCCAGCAGCTTAGCAGGGGCAGGGCAACGTAGAGGCTACACCTTC.

This rearrangement joins TRBV6-5 to TRBJ2-7, with a tentative D call TRBD1 (6 bases). The CDR3 length is 16 residues. The germline V gene has CDR1 MNHEY and CDR2 SVGAGI. The V gene lost 2 bases and the J gene lost 3 bases, with 17 bases spanning the gap. This chain's CDR3 is CASSYGGQGRGYEQYF. The CDR3, as DNA: TGTGCCAGCAGTTACGGGGGCCAGGGTAGGGGCTACGAGCAGTACTTC.

V is TRBV5-1 and J is TRBJ2-7, with D unresolved. V lost 0 bases and J lost 4, with 11 bases in between. Germline V CDR1 and CDR2: SGHRS, YFSETQ. The CDR3 is 14 amino acids. CDR3 sequence (DNA): TGCGCCAGCAGCTTGGGCGATAAAAATTACGAGCAGTACTTC. This encodes CASSLGDKNYEQYF.

V is TRBV4-1 and J is TRBJ2-3; 7 positions match TRBD2. V shed 1 base and J 3 bases; nucleotides not matched to a gene: 1. The CDR3 totals 14 residues. Per the germline V gene, CDR1 is MGHRA and CDR2 is YSYEKL. The CDR3 protein is CASSQGAGTDTQYF. CDR3 DNA: TGCGCCAGCAGCCAAGGAGCGGGAACAGATACGCAGTATTTT.

The chain uses TRBV2 and TRBJ2-2; TRBD1 is a possible D gene (5 bases). Germline CDR1 SNHLY, CDR2 FYNNEI. V was shortened by 7 bases and J by 0 bases, with 6 bases between the two germline ends. This CDR3 has 13 amino acids. The CDR3 DNA reads as TGTGCCAGCAAGGGGACGAACACCGGGGAGCTGTTTTTT. The encoded protein is CASKGTNTGELFF. The full variable domain, rest sourced from reference TRBV2 and TRBJ2-2, is EPEVTQTPSHQVTQMGQEVILRCVPISNHLYFYWYRQILGQKVEFLVSFYNNEISEKSEIFDDQFSVERPDGSNFTLKIRSTKLEDSAMYFCASKGTNTGELFFGEGSRLTVL.

The chain has TRBV5-1 and TRBJ1-2, with D uncertain. Germline lookup yields CDR1 SGHRS and CDR2 YFSETQ. CDR3 size: 14 residues. V was pared by 0 bases and J by 8 bases, with 14 bases between. CDR3 sequence reads: CASSLEVVTGGYTF. The CDR3 region has the DNA TGCGCCAGCAGCTTGGAGGTTGTGACGGGGGGCTACACCTTC.

This chain uses TRBV3-1 (or the pseudogene TRBV3-2) with TRBJ1-6; no firm D call. The CDR3 is 15 residues long. Germline lookup yields CDR1 LGHDT and CDR2 YNNKEL (reference sequence). V was shortened by 3 bases and J by 9 bases, with 15 bases between the two germline ends. CDR3 bases: TGTGCCAGCAGCCATCTTTCCCAGGCCGCTTCACCCCTCCACTTT. The encoded protein is CASSHLSQAASPLHF.

About this clone itself: Other DNA sequences of this sample code for an identical CDR3. V gene TRBV15 combines with J gene TRBJ2-5; 8 nucleotides line up with TRBD2. The CDR3 extends over 14 amino acids. V shed 0 bases and J 5 bases; nucleotides not matched to a gene: 2. Germline V lookup: CDR1 LNHNV, CDR2 YYDKDF (reference sequence). The CDR3, as DNA: TGTGCCACCAGCAGAGATCGGGGGGGGGAGACCCAGTACTTC. Translated: CATSRDRGGETQYF.

The J gene is TRBJ1-3, the V gene TRBV27; 9 bases align to TRBD1. Germline V CDR1 and CDR2: MNHEY, SMNVEV (reference sequence). CDR3 length: 18 amino acids. V lost 5 bases to trimming and J lost 4 bases; unmatched junction nucleotides: 15. CDR3 sequence: CASSPRPEQGARGNTIYF. CDR3 DNA sequence: TGTGCCAGCAGTCCGCGCCCAGAACAGGGGGCGAGGGGAAACACCATATATTTT.

The chain carries TRBV13 and TRBJ2-3; 7 bases line up with TRBD2. The J segment lost 8 bases and the V segment lost 5 bases, leaving 13 bases of the junction unmatched. The CDR3 covers 15 residues. The germline CDR1 and CDR2 sequences are PRHDT and FYEKMQ (reference sequence). Here the CDR3 DNA reads TGTGCCAGCAGCCGCCCCGGGACTAATGAGGGTACGCAGTATTTT. Its translation: CASSRPGTNEGTQYF.

CDR3 protein: CASSLYHLNTEAFF. In DNA form, the CDR3 reads TGTGCCAGCAGTTTATATCACTTGAACACTGAAGCTTTCTTT. The V gene is TRBV27, the J gene TRBJ1-1; D call uncertain. The CDR3 runs to 14 residues. Looked up from germline, CDR1 is MNHEY and CDR2 is SMNVEV (reference sequence). With 1 base removed from V and 0 bases from J, the gap between germline ends came to 6 bases.

This sequence joins TRBV6-5 and TRBJ2-2; D perhaps matches TRBD2 (6 bases). Germline lookup yields CDR1 MNHEY and CDR2 SVGAGI. CDR3 size: 13 residues. V was pared by 6 bases and J by 5 bases, with 10 bases between. The CDR3 sequence: CASRQEGTGELFF. In DNA, the CDR3 is TGTGCCAGCAGGCAGGAGGGGACCGGGGAGCTGTTTTTT.

Points on this clone: This same CDR3 is encoded by further DNA sequences in the sample. The gene calls are TRBV10-1 and TRBJ1-1; D is perhaps TRBD1 (5 bases). CDR3 size: 13 residues. V lost 5 bases and J lost 0, with 7 bases in between. CDR1 and CDR2 from the germline V gene are WNHNN and SYGVQD (reference sequence). CDR3 coding DNA: TGCGCCAGCAGTAGACAGATGAACACTGAAGCTTTCTTT. Its translation is CASSRQMNTEAFF.

The J gene is TRBJ2-5, the V gene TRBV5-1; TRBD1 matches 7 bases. From germline, CDR1 is SGHRS and CDR2 YFSETQ. CDR3 length equals 15 residues. The V and J ends lost 4 bases and 1 base, in that order; junction bases with no gene match: 7. The CDR3 region is CASSRSRQGQETQYF. For the CDR3, the DNA is TGCGCCAGCAGCCGGAGCCGACAGGGCCAAGAGACCCAGTACTTC.

The chain combines TRBV9 with TRBJ1-1; TRBD1 is a possible D gene (5 bases). The CDR3 consists of 16 residues. Looked up from germline, CDR1 is SGDLS and CDR2 is YYNGEE. The V and J ends lost 0 bases and 4 bases respectively, with 16 bases between them. The CDR3 bases are TGTGCCAGCAGCGTAGGCCCCGGGGGGTATAGCACTGAAGCTTTCTTT. Encoded protein: CASSVGPGGYSTEAFF.

The chain uses TRBV5-1 and TRBJ2-4; possible D gene TRBD1, 5 bases. The CDR3 has 13 amino acids. The ends were cut back, 0 bases at V and 10 bases at J, with 11 bases in the middle. CDR1 SGHRS and CDR2 YFSETQ come from the germline V gene. The DNA for the CDR3 is TGCGCCAGCAGCTTGGAAAGGGGTGGTATTCAGTACTTC. Amino acid sequence: CASSLERGGIQYF.

This rearrangement joins TRBV10-1 to TRBJ2-7, with D perhaps matching TRBD2 (6 bases). The CDR3 sequence is 14 residues long. The V and J ends lost 4 bases and 3 bases respectively, with 13 bases between them. CDR1 is WNHNN, CDR2 SYGVQD, per germline (reference sequence). In DNA, the CDR3 is TGCGCCAGCAGTGTTGGGGGGTCCAACTACGAGCAGTACTTC. Translated, it gives CASSVGGSNYEQYF.

V is TRBV7-6 and J is TRBJ2-7; possibly TRBD1 for D (5 bases). Trimming cost V 5 bases and J 4 bases, with 9 bases left between them. In germline, CDR1 is SGHVS, CDR2 FNYEAQ. The CDR3 is 12 residues long. The DNA of the CDR3 is TGTGCCAGCAGCCAAGACAGATACGAGCAGTACTTC. Translation: CASSQDRYEQYF. The whole variable domain, remainder taken from reference TRBV7-6 and TRBJ2-7, is GAGVSQSPRYKVTKRGQDVALRCDPISGHVSLYWYRQALGQGPEFLTYFNYEAQQDKSGLPNDRFSAERPEGSISTLTIQRTEQRDSAMYRCASSQDRYEQYFGPGTRLTVT.

The chain has TRBV5-1 and TRBJ2-3; perhaps TRBD2 as D (5 bases). V was clipped by 6 bases and J by 0 bases, with 14 bases between them. The V gene's germline CDR1 is SGHRS and CDR2 YFSETQ. This CDR3 comprises 15 residues. CDR3 sequence: CASTPGGLSTDTQYF. As DNA, the CDR3 is TGCGCCAGCACCCCAGGCGGACTGAGCACAGATACGCAGTATTTT.

The CDR3 DNA reads TGTGCCAGCAGTGACTTCACGTCAGGGGATGGCTACACCTTC. Encoded protein: CASSDFTSGDGYTF. V and J are TRBV6-4 and TRBJ1-2; possible D gene TRBD1, 6 bases. CDR1 and CDR2 (germline): MRHNA, SNTAGT. V dropped 1 base and J dropped 6 bases, with 12 bases sitting between them. CDR3 length: 14 residues.

This chain joins TRBV7-2 and TRBJ2-1; 10 nucleotides align to TRBD2. Germline V lookup: CDR1 SGHTA, CDR2 FQGNSA. Trimming cost V 4 bases and J 7 bases; bases outside gene matches: 13. CDR3 length equals 17 residues. CDR3 residues: CASSSRGSSGRKNEQFF. The CDR3 DNA follows: TGTGCCAGCAGCTCAAGAGGATCTAGCGGGAGAAAAAATGAGCAGTTCTTC.